This TCR beta chain comes out of a study of shared clonotypes between healthy human individuals (dated by TCRdb to the early 2020s). Background on the whole study: Three men and two women, aged 18 to 49 years, made up the cohort. Each donor's leukapheresis produced roughly between roughly 0.9 and 8.9 billion PBMCs. To estimate repertoire size and how much clonotype sharing occurs between individuals, the study deeply sequenced the blood TCR repertoires of roughly 5 healthy adults. For each donor, three plates each were used for CD4 naive and CD4 memory, two plates were used for CD8 naive, and one plate was used for CD8 memory. Different laboratories and diverse techniques were used to prepare libraries and sequence TCR repertoires, to increase sequencing depth and limit assay-specific biases. What the research found in general, with its limitations: Because the study included only a small number of donors, the genetic and exposure-history diversity represented was limited. Rarefaction of sorted-subset datasets indicated incomplete sequencing despite the large sequencing depth. Across several donors, around 5% of naive CD4, around 3.5% of naive CD8, roughly 2.2% of memory CD4, and 0.3% to 0.45% of memory CD8 clonotypes were shared. Naive subsets generally had larger estimated clonotype richness than memory subsets did. Clonotypes shared by all four sorted-subset donors showed higher generation probabilities than non-shared clonotypes. Only blood was sampled, and tissue TCR repertoires likely differ from those in blood. Based on pairwise subsampling, the degree of clonotype sharing among donors was expected to be affected by sequencing depth.

Via the germline V gene, CDR1 is SGHDT and CDR2 YYEEEE. V has 4 bases trimmed and J has 4 bases trimmed; junction bases matching no gene number 2. From the cysteine through the phenylalanine, the CDR3 covers 14 amino acids. Just CDR3 DNA is preserved here, 42 bases in frame from base 1. Healthy HIV-negative adults with no recently reported acute infections or vaccinations were included as donors. Every donor was a Caucasian adult residing in Nashville, Tennessee, USA. CD4+ T cells were enriched through magnetic negative selection, after which naive cells were positively selected on CD45RA and the remaining negative fraction served as the memory subset. Blood was obtained by leukapheresis, after which PBMCs were separated by Ficoll-Histopaque density gradient centrifugation and cryopreserved in liquid nitrogen vapor phase. Analytical flow cytometry was used to check the purity and quantity of each magnetically sorted T cell population. Genomic DNA was isolated from each sorted fraction and quantified by UV absorbance on a Nanodrop 2000c.

Using the deep immunoSEQ assay, TCR CDR3 regions were amplified from genomic DNA by multiplex PCR. Extracted genomic DNA from each cell subset was distributed evenly across all wells of several immunoSEQ 96-well plates, and each plate was treated as a replicate. For sorted subsets, roughly 190 ng of genomic DNA, equivalent to some 33,000 T cell genomes, went into each replicate PCR. Purified libraries were measured with a Qubit 3.0 fluorometer, size-checked on a Bioanalyzer 2100, and measured again with the KAPA Library Quantification kit. Every immunoSEQ 96-well plate was sequenced on a separate single-read 150-cycle Illumina NextSeq 550 flow cell. The original methods were these. Because the immunoSEQ output held only junctional sequences and lacked quality scores, the filtering could not match the filtering applied to full-length reads. To assign V/J genes and CDR3, sequences were annotated against IMGT germline references using PyIR, a Python wrapper for IgBLAST v1.9. Reads with weak V/J assignments (E-value above 1e-6), missing CDR3, stop codons, out-of-frame junctions, or ambiguous translated residues were removed. V3J clonotypes were defined by identical inferred V gene, J gene, and CDR3 amino acid sequence. To compute the percentage overlap between repertoires, the number of shared unique clonotypes was divided by the size of the smaller repertoire. Richness of each repertoire was evaluated using RTK rarefaction, the Chao1 estimator, and Recon v2.1 estimates of unobserved clonotypes. For all TCRbeta clonotypes obtained by the gDNA method from a handful of donors, generation probabilities were computed with OLGA. TCRdb's version of the immuneACCESS table is confined to in-frame rearrangements and falls short of the full clone set. An unresolved V gene accounts for under half of the shortfall where checked; the remainder is of unknown origin. Clone size and the V and J calls come from that table; the DNA yielded D and trimming. The sample has some 2,000,000 clones on record, 85% to 95% of them singletons. Of the sample, 0.13% is held by the ten largest clones.

This clone was detected once. This receptor's antigen is unknown. With a much larger clone just one base away, this may be a read error. Other DNA sequences in the same sample also yield this CDR3. The sequence links TRBV5-6 to TRBJ2-7, with TRBD2 identical over 13 junction bases. Sequencing input: naive CD4+ T cells sorted from blood. The meaning of the sample's cell subset or site label: CD45RA+ positively selected. This TCR was sampled from a man younger than 35 in good health. The DNA reads TGTGCCAGCAGCCCGGGACTAGCGGGATACGAGCAGTACTTC. This sequence encodes CASSPGLAGYEQYF.